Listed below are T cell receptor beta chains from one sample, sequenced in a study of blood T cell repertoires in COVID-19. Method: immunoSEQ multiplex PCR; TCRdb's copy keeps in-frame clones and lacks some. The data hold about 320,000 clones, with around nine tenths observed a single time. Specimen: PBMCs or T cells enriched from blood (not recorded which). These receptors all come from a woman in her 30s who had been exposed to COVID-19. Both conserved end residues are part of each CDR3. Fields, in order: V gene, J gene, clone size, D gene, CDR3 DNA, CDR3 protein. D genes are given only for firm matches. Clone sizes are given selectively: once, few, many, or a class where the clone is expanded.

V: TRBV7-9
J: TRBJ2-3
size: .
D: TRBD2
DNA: TGTGCCAGCAGCTCCCGGACTAGCGGGGGCACAGATACGCAGTATTTT
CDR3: CASSSRTSGGTDTQYF

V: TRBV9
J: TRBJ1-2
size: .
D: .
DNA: TGTGCCAGCAGCGTAGACCCGGGACTGTCCTATGGCTACACCTTC
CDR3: CASSVDPGLSYGYTF

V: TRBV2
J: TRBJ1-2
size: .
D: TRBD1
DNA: TGTGCCAGCAGTGTCCAGGGGGGTGGCTACACCTTC
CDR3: CASSVQGGGYTF

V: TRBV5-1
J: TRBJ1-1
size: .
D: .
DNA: TGCGCCAGCAGCCGGATCTCTTTAGAGGGCACTGAAGCTTTCTTT
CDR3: CASSRISLEGTEAFF

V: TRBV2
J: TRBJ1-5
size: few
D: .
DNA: TGTGCCAGCAGTGGACAGCTTCGGGAGCCCCAGCATTTT
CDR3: CASSGQLREPQHF

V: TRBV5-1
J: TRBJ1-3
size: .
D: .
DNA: TGCGCCAGCAGCCGGGACTCTGGAAACACCATATATTTT
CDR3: CASSRDSGNTIYF

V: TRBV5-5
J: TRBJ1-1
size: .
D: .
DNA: TGTGCCAGCAGTTTTATACGGGGGAACACTGAAGCTTTCTTT
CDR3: CASSFIRGNTEAFF

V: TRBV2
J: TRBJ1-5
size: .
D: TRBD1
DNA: TGTGCCAGCCGGGACAGGGGGCGACAGCCCCAGCATTTT
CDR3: CASRDRGRQPQHF

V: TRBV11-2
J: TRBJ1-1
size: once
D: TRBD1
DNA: TGTGCCAGCAGCCTGCGGACAGGTCGAAACACTGAAGCTTTCTTT
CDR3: CASSLRTGRNTEAFF

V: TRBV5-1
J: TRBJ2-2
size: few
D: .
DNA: TGCGCCACCCGGACAATTTCGAACACCGGGGAGCTGTTTTTT
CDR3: CATRTISNTGELFF

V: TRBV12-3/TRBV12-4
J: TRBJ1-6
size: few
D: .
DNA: TGTGCCACCACAGGGACCAATAATTCACCCCTCCACTTT
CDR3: CATTGTNNSPLHF

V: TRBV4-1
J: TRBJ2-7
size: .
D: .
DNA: TGCGCCAGCAGCCAAGTTCCCCCGGACAGCTACGAGCAGTACTTC
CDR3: CASSQVPPDSYEQYF

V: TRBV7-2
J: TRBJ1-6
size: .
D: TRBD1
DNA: TGTGCCAGCAGCTTGCAGGGGGCGGGTAATTCACCCCTCCACTTT
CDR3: CASSLQGAGNSPLHF

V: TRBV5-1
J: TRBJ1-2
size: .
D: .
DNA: TGCGCCAGCAGACTACCAAGGGGTGAGGGCTACACCTTC
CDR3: CASRLPRGEGYTF

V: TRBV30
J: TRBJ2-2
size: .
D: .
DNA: TGTGCCCGAGGTAGGACCGGGGAGCTGTTTTTT
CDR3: CARGRTGELFF

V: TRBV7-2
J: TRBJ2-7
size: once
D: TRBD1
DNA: TGTGCCAGCAGCACCGGTCCCCCGGGACAGGCGCCGCCCGAGCAGTACTTC
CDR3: CASSTGPPGQAPPEQYF

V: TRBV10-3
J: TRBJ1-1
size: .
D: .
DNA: TGTGCCATCAGTGATCGGTCAGGCTTCACTGAAGCTTTCTTT
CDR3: CAISDRSGFTEAFF

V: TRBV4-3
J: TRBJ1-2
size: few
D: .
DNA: TGCGCCAGCAGCTTTCGCAGGACATCTCTCTATGGCTACACCTTC
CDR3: CASSFRRTSLYGYTF

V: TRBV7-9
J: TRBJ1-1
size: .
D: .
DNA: TGTGCCAGCAGCTATGGCTGGGCCGAAGCTTTCTTT
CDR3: CASSYGWAEAFF

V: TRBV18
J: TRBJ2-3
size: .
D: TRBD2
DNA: TGTGCCAGCTCACCACAACCTCCGGGACTAGTGACTAGCACAGATACGCAGTATTTT
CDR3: CASSPQPPGLVTSTDTQYF

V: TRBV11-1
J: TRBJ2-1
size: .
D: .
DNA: TGTGCCAGCAGTGCAGGGATGTACGGCAATGAGCAGTTCTTC
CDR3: CASSAGMYGNEQFF

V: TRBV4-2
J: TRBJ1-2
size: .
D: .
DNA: TGTGCCAGCAGCCAAGGCGGGGGCGGGTATGGCTACACCTTC
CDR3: CASSQGGGGYGYTF

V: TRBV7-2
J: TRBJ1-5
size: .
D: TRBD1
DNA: TGTGCCAGCAGTTTGGGACAGGGATCCCAGCCCCAGCATTTT
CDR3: CASSLGQGSQPQHF

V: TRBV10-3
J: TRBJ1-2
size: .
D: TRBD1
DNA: TGTGCCATCAGTTACGACAGGGGCGATGGCTACACCTTC
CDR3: CAISYDRGDGYTF

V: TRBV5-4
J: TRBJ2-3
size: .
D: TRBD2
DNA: TGTGCCAGCAGCGCGGGACTAGCGGGGGTCACAGATACGCAGTATTTT
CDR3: CASSAGLAGVTDTQYF

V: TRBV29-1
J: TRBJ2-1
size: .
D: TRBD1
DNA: TGCAGCGTTGAGCGCGACAGGGAAGGGAGTGAGCAGTTCTTC
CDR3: CSVERDREGSEQFF

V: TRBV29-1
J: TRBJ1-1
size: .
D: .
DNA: TGCAGCGTTGAAGGCCCATATCGGGTAGCTTTCTTT
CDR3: CSVEGPYRVAFF

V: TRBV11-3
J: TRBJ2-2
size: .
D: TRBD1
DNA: TGTGCCAGCAGCTTAGGACAGGGGGCGATTACCGGGGAGCTGTTTTTT
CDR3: CASSLGQGAITGELFF

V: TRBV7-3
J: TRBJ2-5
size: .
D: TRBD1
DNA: TGTGCCAGCAGCCCCGCCCGGGCAGGGGGCCAAGAGACCCAGTACTTC
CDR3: CASSPARAGGQETQYF

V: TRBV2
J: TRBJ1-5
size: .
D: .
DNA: TGTGCCAGTTACAGGGATCAGGATCAGCCCCAGCATTTT
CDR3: CASYRDQDQPQHF

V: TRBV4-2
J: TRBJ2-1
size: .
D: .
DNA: TGTGCCAGCAGCCAAGAAGCAGGGTTGGGCGTCGAGCAGTTCTTC
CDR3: CASSQEAGLGVEQFF

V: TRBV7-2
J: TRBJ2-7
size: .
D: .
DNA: TGTGCCAGCAGCTTGGGCCAGGTCCCCGACGAGCAGTACTTC
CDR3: CASSLGQVPDEQYF

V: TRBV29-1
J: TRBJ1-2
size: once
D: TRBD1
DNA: TGCAGCGTTGGAGCAGGGGGCGGGTATGGCTACACCTTC
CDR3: CSVGAGGGYGYTF

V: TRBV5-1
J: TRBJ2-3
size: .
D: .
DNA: TGCGCCAGCAGCTTGACAACAGATACGCAGTATTTT
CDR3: CASSLTTDTQYF

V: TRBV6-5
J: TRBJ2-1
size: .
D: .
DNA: TGTGCCAGCAACAGAGGGCCCTACAATGAGCAGTTCTTC
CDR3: CASNRGPYNEQFF

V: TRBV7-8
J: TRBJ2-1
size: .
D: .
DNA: TGTGCCAGCAGCTTGAGCCGGAGGAATGAGCAGTTCTTC
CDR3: CASSLSRRNEQFF

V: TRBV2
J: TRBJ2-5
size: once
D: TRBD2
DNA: TGTGCCAGCAGTCCACTAGCGGGGGGAGGAGAGACCCAGTACTTC
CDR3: CASSPLAGGGETQYF

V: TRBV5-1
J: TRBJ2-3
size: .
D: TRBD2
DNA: TGCGCCAGCAGCTTGGCCGTGTCTAGCGGGGGGGCAGGGACAGATACGCAGTATTTT
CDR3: CASSLAVSSGGAGTDTQYF

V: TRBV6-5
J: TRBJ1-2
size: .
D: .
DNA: TGTGCCAGCAGTTACTCGAGAGGGAGCTATGGCTACACCTTC
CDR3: CASSYSRGSYGYTF